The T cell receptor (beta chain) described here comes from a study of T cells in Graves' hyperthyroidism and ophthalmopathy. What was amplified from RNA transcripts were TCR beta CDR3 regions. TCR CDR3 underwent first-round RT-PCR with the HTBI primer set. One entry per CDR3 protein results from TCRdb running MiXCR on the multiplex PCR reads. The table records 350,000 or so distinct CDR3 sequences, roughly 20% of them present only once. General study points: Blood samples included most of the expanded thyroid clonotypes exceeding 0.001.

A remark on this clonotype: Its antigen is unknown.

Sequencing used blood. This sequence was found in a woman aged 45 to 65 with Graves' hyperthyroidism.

The CDR3 loop reads CASSRTGTHNEKLFF. CDR3 bases: TGTGCCAGCAGCCGAACAGGGACTCATAATGAAAAACTGTTTTTT. The chain is built from TRBV27 and TRBJ1-4, with D tentatively TRBD1 (6 bases). There are 15 residues in the CDR3. Trimming removed 6 bases at V and 4 bases at J, with 15 bases between. Germline V CDR1 and CDR2: MNHEY, SMNVEV (reference sequence).